Presented here are 22 T cell receptor beta chains from one specimen sequenced in a study of cytomegalovirus exposure and HLA in healthy donors. The primer mix had 60 Vbeta and 13 Jbeta primers. Assay: immunoSEQ multiplex PCR; the TCRdb copy retains only in-frame clones and omits some. The sample lists 70,000 to 100,000 clones; more than 75% were seen once. Sequencing input: PBMCs. All receptors derive from a woman in her 50s in good health and CMV-seropositive.

The chain carries TRBV10-1 and TRBJ2-7, with TRBD1 identical over 10 bases. Germline V gene data show CDR1 as WNHNN and CDR2 as SYGVQD (reference sequence). This CDR3 has 15 amino acids. Germline trimming cut 0 bases from V and 4 bases from J; bases unmatched to any gene: 3. CDR3 coding DNA: TGCGCCAGCAGTGAGTCGGGGGACAGGGGATACGAGCAGTACTTC. It yields the protein CASSESGDRGYEQYF.

The rearrangement joins TRBV7-8 to TRBJ2-3; D remains ambiguous. Trimming stripped 5 bases from V and 6 bases from J, with 9 bases between. This CDR3 is 12 amino acids long. Germline lookup yields CDR1 SGHVS and CDR2 FQNEAQ. The CDR3: CASSLESDTQYF. The CDR3 DNA follows: TGTGCCAGCAGCCTCGAGTCGGATACGCAGTATTTT.

The gene calls are TRBV9 and TRBJ2-3; D gene unclear. The CDR3 is 14 amino acids. Germline V gives CDR1 SGDLS, CDR2 YYNGEE. Trimming left V 4 bases short and J 0 bases short, with 9 bases between. The CDR3 coding sequence is TGTGCCAGCAGCCCGAGATCTAGCACAGATACGCAGTATTTT. This encodes CASSPRSSTDTQYF.

The chain carries TRBV5-4 and TRBJ2-1, with 8 bases lining up with TRBD1. After removal of 3 bases from V and 2 bases from J, the junction contained 4 bases not matched to a gene. This CDR3 has 15 residues. Per the germline V gene, CDR1 is SGHNT and CDR2 is YYREEE (reference sequence). The DNA for the CDR3 is TGTGCCAGCAGCTCTGGACAGGGAGCCTACAATGAGCAGTTCTTC. It yields the protein CASSSGQGAYNEQFF.

The CDR3 coding sequence is TGTGCCAGCCACCCTTCCGACAGGGCGGTGGACACAGATACGCAGTATTTT. As protein: CASHPSDRAVDTDTQYF. This rearrangement joins TRBV2 to TRBJ2-3, with 7 bases that match TRBD1. The CDR3 extends over 17 amino acids. Unmatched junction bases numbered 16, after V lost 8 bases and J lost 2 bases. Germline-derived CDR1 and CDR2 are SNHLY and FYNNEI.

The gene calls are TRBV4-2 and TRBJ1-5; TRBD1 is a possible D gene (6 bases). The germline V gene encodes CDR1 LGHNA and CDR2 YNFKEQ. The CDR3 totals 14 residues. The ends were cut back, 8 bases at V and 0 bases at J, with 11 bases in the middle. The CDR3 nucleotides are TGTGCCAGCTCAGGGGAATATAGCAATCAGCCCCAGCATTTT. Encoded protein: CASSGEYSNQPQHF.

This clone has just one count. The CDR3 coding sequence is TGTGCCAGCAGCGGACAGGGGGCGGGGAACAATGAGCAGTTCTTC. This encodes CASSGQGAGNNEQFF. This chain uses TRBV5-4 with TRBJ2-1, with 11 bases that match TRBD1. Germline V gives CDR1 SGHNT, CDR2 YYREEE (reference sequence). Trimming took 4 bases from V and 5 from J; bases not matched to a gene: 5. The CDR3 length is 15 residues.

The CDR3 loop is CASSLLGAGELFF. The CDR3 bases are TGTGCCAGCAGCTTACTAGGGGCAGGGGAGCTGTTTTTT. This chain joins TRBV7-3 and TRBJ2-2; TRBD1 might be the D (5 bases). V was shortened by 2 bases and J by 8 bases, with 9 bases between the two germline ends. The CDR3 has 13 amino acids. CDR1 is SGHTA, CDR2 FQGTGA, per germline.

This clone was observed a handful of times. The V and J genes are TRBV5-6 and TRBJ1-6; 7 nucleotides align to TRBD1. The CDR3 has 14 amino acids. Trimming took 6 bases from V and 5 from J; bases not matched to a gene: 5. CDR1 and CDR2 from the germline V gene are SGHDT and YYEEEE. CDR3: CASTWGTDNSPLHF. The DNA for the CDR3 is TGTGCCAGCACCTGGGGGACAGATAATTCACCCCTCCACTTT.

The CDR3 coding sequence is TGTGCCAGCAGCTTAGGTCTAGCGGGAGTCGGGGAGCTGTTTTTT. The encoded protein is CASSLGLAGVGELFF. This chain connects TRBV11-3 to TRBJ2-2, with 10 bases matching TRBD2. This CDR3 comprises 15 residues. CDR1 and CDR2 (germline): SGHNT, YENEEA. V was clipped by 1 base and J by 7 bases; unmatched bases: 3.

This clone has a single count. The genes are TRBV5-4 and TRBJ2-3; TRBD1 agrees at 7 bases. The CDR3 is 15 residues long. Germline assignment: CDR1 SGHNT and CDR2 YYREEE (reference sequence). Losses at the gene ends were 0 bases for V and 2 bases for J; bases not matched to a gene: 3. The CDR3 spells CASSLGGQFTDTQYF. CDR3 nucleotides: TGTGCCAGCAGCTTGGGGGGACAGTTCACAGATACGCAGTATTTT.

On this clone itself: This same CDR3 is encoded by further DNA sequences in the sample. This chain uses TRBV12-5 with TRBJ1-1; 12 nucleotides line up with TRBD1. After removal of 7 bases from V and 7 bases from J, the junction contained 13 bases not matched to a gene. Per germline, CDR1 LGHNT and CDR2 FRNRAP. The CDR3 contains 16 residues. CDR3 coding DNA: TGTGCTAGTGCCGAGGGACAGGGGGCGCTTAGGAGTGAAGCTTTCTTT. Its protein product is CASAEGQGALRSEAFF.

This chain links TRBV6-1 with TRBJ1-3; D remains unclear. In germline, CDR1 is MNHNS, CDR2 SASEGT. The V end was cut by 3 bases, the J end by 0 bases, with 6 bases between. This CDR3 spans 14 amino acids. CDR3 residues: CASSEAVSGNTIYF. For the CDR3, the DNA is TGTGCCAGCAGTGAGGCGGTCTCTGGAAACACCATATATTTT.

This clone was detected only once. The V gene is TRBV7-9, the J gene TRBJ2-1; no clear D gene. The CDR3 has 13 residues. Germline V gene data show CDR1 as SEHNR and CDR2 as FQNEAQ (reference sequence). Trimming left V 5 bases short and J 7 bases short, with 12 bases between. In DNA form, the CDR3 reads TGTGCCAGCAGCGAGATTACAGCTAATGAGCAGTTCTTC. Its translation is CASSEITANEQFF.

V usage is TRBV4-1 and J usage is TRBJ1-5; D gene uncertain. The CDR3 runs 15 residues. CDR1 and CDR2 (germline): MGHRA, YSYEKL. The V end lost 0 bases, the J end lost 7 bases, and 13 bases lay between the germline ends. Here the CDR3 reads CASSQDLPGGQPQHF. Written as DNA, the CDR3 is TGCGCCAGCAGCCAAGATCTGCCAGGCGGGCAGCCCCAGCATTTT.

This clone was picked up a small number of times. This chain connects TRBV5-1 to TRBJ2-3; 10 positions match TRBD2. Germline CDR1 reads SGHRS; CDR2 reads YFSETQ. The CDR3 consists of 16 residues. The V segment lost 3 bases and the J segment 0 bases; nucleotides outside the gene matches: 4. CDR3 DNA sequence: TGCGCCAGCAGCTCAGGACTAGCGGTTAGCACAGATACGCAGTATTTT. It specifies CASSSGLAVSTDTQYF.

The J gene is TRBJ2-3, the V gene TRBV7-9; TRBD2 aligns across 7 bases. The V gene's germline CDR1 is SEHNR and CDR2 FQNEAQ (reference sequence). Trimming at V came to 3 bases and at J to 5 bases, leaving 8 bases not matched to a gene. The CDR3 spans 15 residues. CDR3 bases: TGTGCCAGCAGCTTCCGTGGCGGGAGTATAGATACGCAGTATTTT. Its translation: CASSFRGGSIDTQYF.

This clone was counted once. This chain links TRBV18 with TRBJ2-7, with 9 nucleotides matching TRBD1. The germline gives CDR1 KGHSH, CDR2 LQKENI. V trimming: 2 bases; J trimming: 5 bases; junction bases outside the gene matches: 4. The CDR3 is 14 residues long. This chain's CDR3 is CASSPTQGADEQYF. The CDR3, as DNA: TGTGCCAGCTCACCAACACAGGGGGCTGACGAGCAGTACTTC.

This chain links TRBV6-1 with TRBJ1-2, with 9 positions matching TRBD1. This CDR3 spans 14 amino acids. V was pared by 8 bases and J by 6 bases, with 10 bases of the junction left unmatched. CDR1 and CDR2 from the germline V gene are MNHNS and SASEGT. The chain's CDR3 is CASFGGQGLNGYTF. CDR3 in DNA: TGTGCCAGCTTTGGGGGACAGGGACTCAATGGCTACACCTTC.

The chain combines TRBV18 with TRBJ1-5; TRBD1 aligns across 7 bases. Germline CDR1 is KGHSH and CDR2 is LQKENI. The CDR3 length is 14 residues. Unmatched junction bases numbered 8, after V lost 6 bases and J lost 6 bases. The CDR3 DNA reads TGTGCCAGCTCGCCTACAGGGGATCGTCAGCCCCAGCATTTT. This codes for CASSPTGDRQPQHF.

In its sample, this clone was seen once. The chain recombines TRBV18 with TRBJ1-1; the D gene is possibly TRBD1 (5 bases). Trimming left V 2 bases short and J 4 bases short, with 14 bases between. Germline CDR1 KGHSH, CDR2 LQKENI. The length of the CDR3 is 15 residues. CDR3 sequence: CASSPSQGRATEAFF. CDR3 DNA sequence: TGTGCCAGCTCACCATCCCAGGGTAGGGCCACTGAAGCTTTCTTT.

The table lists this clone with a count of one. The chain couples TRBV27 to TRBJ2-3; tentatively, D is TRBD2 (5 bases). Trimming left V 5 bases short and J 6 bases short, with 18 bases between. Germline lookup yields CDR1 MNHEY and CDR2 SMNVEV (reference sequence). CDR3 length: 15 residues. The CDR3 bases are TGTGCCAGCAGTCTAGCCGGTCTACACCCCGATACGCAGTATTTT. Its protein product is CASSLAGLHPDTQYF.